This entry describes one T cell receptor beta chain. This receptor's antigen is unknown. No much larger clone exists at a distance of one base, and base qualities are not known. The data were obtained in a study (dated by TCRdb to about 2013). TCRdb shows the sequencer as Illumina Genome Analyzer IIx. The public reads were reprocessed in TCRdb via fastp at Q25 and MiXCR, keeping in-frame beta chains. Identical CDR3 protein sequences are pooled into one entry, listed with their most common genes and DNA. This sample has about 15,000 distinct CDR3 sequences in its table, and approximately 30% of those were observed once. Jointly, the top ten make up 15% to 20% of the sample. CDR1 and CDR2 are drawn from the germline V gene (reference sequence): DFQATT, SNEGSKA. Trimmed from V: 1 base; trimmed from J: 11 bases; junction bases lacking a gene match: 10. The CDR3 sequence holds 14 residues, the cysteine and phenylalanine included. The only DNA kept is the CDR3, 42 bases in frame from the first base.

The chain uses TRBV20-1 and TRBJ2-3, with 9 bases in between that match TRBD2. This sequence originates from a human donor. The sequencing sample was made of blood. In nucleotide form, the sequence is TGCAGTGCTAGAGGACTAGCGGAATACAATGAGCAGTATTTT. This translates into CSARGLAEYNEQYF.